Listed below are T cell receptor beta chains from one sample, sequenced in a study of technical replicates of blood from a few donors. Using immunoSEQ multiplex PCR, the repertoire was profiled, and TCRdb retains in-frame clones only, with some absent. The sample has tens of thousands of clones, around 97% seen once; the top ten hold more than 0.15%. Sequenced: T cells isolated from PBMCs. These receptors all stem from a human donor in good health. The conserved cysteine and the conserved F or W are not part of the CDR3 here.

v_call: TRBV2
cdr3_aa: AMDYPEAF

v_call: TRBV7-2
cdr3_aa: ASSLQSGGGESPPQH

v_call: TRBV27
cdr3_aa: ASSPQTGPNEKLF

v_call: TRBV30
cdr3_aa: AWSVVGQVAYSPLH

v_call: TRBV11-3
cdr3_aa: ASSLQGRAF

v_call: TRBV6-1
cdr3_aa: ASSEPGGTTDTQY

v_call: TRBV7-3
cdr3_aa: ASSLSGGTSGEGIEQY

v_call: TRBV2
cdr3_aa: ARGQVRSGANVLT

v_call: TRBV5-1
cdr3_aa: ASSLGKGANQPQH

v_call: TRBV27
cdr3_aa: ASSLASGRFAVYEQY

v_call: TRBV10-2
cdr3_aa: ASSESAPNYGYT

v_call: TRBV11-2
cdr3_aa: ASSLFAGLGANYGYT

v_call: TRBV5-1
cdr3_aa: ASSQGGGSGNSPDTQY

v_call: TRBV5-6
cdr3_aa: ASSPTGGSTFGYT

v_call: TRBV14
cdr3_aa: ASSRTGSVAQH

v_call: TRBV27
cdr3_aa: ASTLGGAPRELKY

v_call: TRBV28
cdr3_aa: ASTRHDVPYGYT

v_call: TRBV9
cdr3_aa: ASSVLDSLTEQY

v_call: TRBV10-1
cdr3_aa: ASSSTGHEQF

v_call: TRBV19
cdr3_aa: ASRPQGGSNQPQH

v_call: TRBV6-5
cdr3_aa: ASSRSSNRNEAF

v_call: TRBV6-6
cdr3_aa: ASSLASYEQY

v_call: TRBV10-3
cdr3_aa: AISERGQGTIEQY

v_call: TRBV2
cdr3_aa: ASSGVSGGNGYT

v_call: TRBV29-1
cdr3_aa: SVPGLTYEQY

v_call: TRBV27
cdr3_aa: ASSHNRVSPLH

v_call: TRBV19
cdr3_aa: ASSIGLAGGPGNEQY

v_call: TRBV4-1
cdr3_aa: ASSQGRTEISNQPQH

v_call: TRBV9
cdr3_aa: ASSVGAGGSYEQY

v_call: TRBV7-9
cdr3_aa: ASSQTADRGREKLF

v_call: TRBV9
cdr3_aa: ASSARLAANTGELF

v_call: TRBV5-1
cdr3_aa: ASSLDGGTYEQY

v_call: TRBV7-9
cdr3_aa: ASSSTGAVKETQY

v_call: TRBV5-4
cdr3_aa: ASSSPPGTPNQETQY

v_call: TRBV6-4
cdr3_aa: ASSDTPNPVTYNEQF

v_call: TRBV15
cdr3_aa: ATSRDLAGTEDEY

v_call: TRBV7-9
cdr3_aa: ASSLGQYSYNEQF

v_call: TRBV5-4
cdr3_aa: ASSLGGGAANYGYT

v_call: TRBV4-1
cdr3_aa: ASSQVVRVMNTEAF

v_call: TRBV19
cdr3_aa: ASKAFSDTEAF

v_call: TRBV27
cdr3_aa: ASSLDRVQEQY